Below are 28 T cell receptor beta chains sequenced from a single sample in a study of OX40 agonist ivuxolimab in advanced cancers. Clones were sequenced by immunoSEQ multiplex PCR, and TCRdb holds only the in-frame ones, with some missing. The table has about 89,000 clones, under 95% seen once. This material consisted of CD4+ or CD8+ T cells sorted from blood, taken in a trial of the OX40 agonist ivuxolimab. The source is an adult with an advanced solid tumor such as melanoma, head and neck, liver or kidney cancer.

The rearrangement links TRBV30 to TRBJ2-1, with D possibly being TRBD1 or TRBD2 (5 bases each). Trimming removed 1 base at V and 4 bases at J, with 17 bases between. The germline V gene encodes CDR1 GTSNPN and CDR2 SVGIG (reference sequence). The CDR3 runs 16 residues. This chain's CDR3 is CAWSGFRDEIYNEQFF. For the CDR3, the DNA is TGTGCCTGGAGTGGCTTCCGGGACGAGATATACAATGAGCAGTTCTTC.

The J gene is TRBJ2-4, the V gene TRBV6-5; TRBD1 or TRBD2 may be the D gene (5 bases each). V was pared by 2 bases and J by 5 bases, with 13 bases between. The CDR3 has 15 amino acids. Germline V gene data show CDR1 as MNHEY and CDR2 as SVGAGI. The CDR3 loop is CASSYGGSGENIQYF. CDR3 nucleotides: TGTGCCAGCAGTTACGGGGGTTCAGGTGAAAACATTCAGTACTTC.

As DNA, the CDR3 is TGCGCCAGCAGTCAGGGACAGGGGCTCACCGGGGAGCTGTTTTTT. Amino acid sequence: CASSQGQGLTGELFF. The rearrangement joins TRBV23-1 to TRBJ2-2; 10 nucleotides match TRBD1. TRBV23-1 is an ORF, with its function uncertain. J gave up 4 bases and V 3 bases, and 2 bases lay outside the gene matches. This CDR3 is 15 amino acids long.

The genes are TRBV7-2 and TRBJ1-1, with 7 bases aligning to TRBD1. CDR1 is SGHTA, CDR2 FQGNSA, per germline. V lost 1 base, J lost 4 bases, and 9 bases stayed unmatched. The CDR3 extends over 16 amino acids. The CDR3 is CASSLVGTDSGTEAFF. The CDR3 nucleotides read TGTGCCAGCAGCTTAGTGGGGACAGACAGTGGCACTGAAGCTTTCTTT.

CDR3 region: CASSSRGMNTEAFF. In nucleotides, the CDR3 is TGTGCCAGTAGTTCCAGGGGGATGAACACTGAAGCTTTCTTT. The gene calls are TRBV19 and TRBJ1-1; 7 bases align to TRBD1. In germline, CDR1 is LNHDA, CDR2 SQIVND (reference sequence). This CDR3 has 14 amino acids. After removal of 5 bases from V and 0 bases from J, the junction contained 3 bases not matched to a gene.

The chain couples TRBV10-1 to TRBJ1-1; D remains unclear. This CDR3 has 15 amino acids. Between the trimmed V and J ends, which lost 5 bases and 4 bases, there was a span of 17 bases. The germline V gene encodes CDR1 WNHNN and CDR2 SYGVQD (reference sequence). The CDR3 loop reads CASSPGPSVGTEAFF. CDR3 in DNA: TGCGCCAGCAGTCCCGGGCCCTCGGTAGGCACTGAAGCTTTCTTT.

CDR3 region: CASSFTPGSYNSPLHF. CDR3 nucleotide sequence: TGTGCCAGCAGTTTTACTCCCGGATCCTATAATTCACCCCTCCACTTT. The chain links TRBV28 to TRBJ1-6; D gene ambiguous. V was trimmed by 3 bases and J by 1 base, leaving 10 bases between them. The V gene's germline CDR1 is MDHEN and CDR2 SYDVKM. This CDR3 has 16 amino acids.

V and J are TRBV12-2 and TRBJ2-3; the listed D gene, TRBD1, was not tested against the DNA. TRBV12-2 is a pseudogene. This CDR3 has 19 residues. CDR3 DNA: TGTGCAAGTCGCTTAGTGTCCTACAGGGGGCGCGGGTCAGCAGATACGCAGTATTTT. Residues: CASRLVSYRGRGSADTQYF.

The chain combines TRBV2 with TRBJ2-5, with 9 bases that match TRBD2. V shed 8 bases and J 2 bases; nucleotides not matched to a gene: 3. Germline CDR1 reads SNHLY; CDR2 reads FYNNEI. CDR3 length equals 13 residues. The CDR3 spells CASGGLAQETQYF. The CDR3 nucleotides are TGTGCCAGCGGGGGACTAGCTCAAGAGACCCAGTACTTC. Drawing the rest from reference TRBV2 and TRBJ2-5, the complete variable domain is EPEVTQTPSHQVTQMGQEVILRCVPISNHLYFYWYRQILGQKVEFLVSFYNNEISEKSEIFDDQFSVERPDGSNFTLKIRSTKLEDSAMYFCASGGLAQETQYFGPGTRLLVL.

The rearrangement uses TRBV9 and TRBJ2-1; TRBD1 agrees at 8 bases. The ends lost 3 bases at V and 7 bases at J; junction bases unmatched: 6. Germline CDR1 reads SGDLS; CDR2 reads YYNGEE. The CDR3 is 14 residues long. This CDR3 reads CASSATGEWNEQFF. The CDR3 DNA sequence: TGTGCCAGCAGCGCGACAGGGGAGTGGAATGAGCAGTTCTTC.

The chain has TRBV21-1 and TRBJ1-2. TRBV21-1 counts as a pseudogene. The CDR3 is 12 amino acids. CDR3 sequence: CASTQGDYGYTF. DNA of the CDR3: TGTGCCAGCACCCAGGGAGACTATGGCTACACCTTC.

The DNA of the CDR3 is TGTGCCAGCAGTGAAGTCCAGGCGGGACAGGGCTATGGCTACACCTTC. Its protein product is CASSEVQAGQGYGYTF. J is TRBJ1-2 and V is TRBV2; 9 bases are shared with TRBD1. V lost 1 base and J lost 4; bases outside the gene matches: 7. Germline lookup yields CDR1 SNHLY and CDR2 FYNNEI. The CDR3 has 16 residues.

The rearrangement uses TRBV5-6 and TRBJ2-7; TRBD1 aligns across 10 bases. The CDR3 covers 18 residues. V gave up 0 bases and J gave up 2 bases; unmatched junction bases: 11. Germline assignment: CDR1 SGHDT and CDR2 YYEEEE. CDR3 protein: CASSLGPPDRGNTYEQYF. For the CDR3, the DNA is TGTGCCAGCAGCTTGGGCCCCCCGGACAGGGGGAACACCTACGAGCAGTACTTC.

V gene TRBV6-5 combines with J gene TRBJ2-7; TRBD2 matches 7 bases. The CDR3 extends over 15 amino acids. CDR1 is MNHEY and CDR2 is SVGAGI in the germline V gene. V gave up 5 bases and J gave up 6 bases; unmatched junction bases: 13. CDR3 protein: CASSRGLDGSSEQYF. The DNA of the CDR3 is TGTGCCAGCAGTCGCGGACTAGATGGTTCTTCCGAGCAGTACTTC.

In DNA, the CDR3 is TGTGCCAGCGGGGGAATGGGGTATGGCTACACCTTC. It codes for CASGGMGYGYTF. This chain connects TRBV6-5 to TRBJ1-2; tentatively, D is TRBD1 (5 bases). Trimming removed 8 bases at V and 5 bases at J, with 12 bases between. CDR1 MNHEY and CDR2 SVGAGI come from the germline V gene. CDR3 length: 12 residues.

Concerning this clone itself: Additional DNA sequences in this sample encode the identical CDR3. The chain combines TRBV7-2 with TRBJ1-1; D is perhaps TRBD1 (5 bases). CDR3 length: 14 amino acids. The V gene's germline CDR1 is SGHTA and CDR2 FQGNSA. Trimming took 1 base from V and 1 from J, leaving 7 bases between them. DNA for the CDR3: TGTGCCAGCAGCTTAGTTGGGGGGAACACTGAAGCTTTCTTT. It specifies CASSLVGGNTEAFF.

V usage is TRBV18 and J usage is TRBJ2-3; 9 bases match TRBD2. The CDR3 covers 14 residues. CDR1 and CDR2 (germline): KGHSH, LQKENI. V trimming: 6 bases; J trimming: 2 bases; junction bases outside the gene matches: 3. In DNA, the CDR3 is TGTGCCAGCTCCCTAGCGGGACCCACAGATACGCAGTATTTT. Translating gives CASSLAGPTDTQYF.

This chain joins TRBV7-9 and TRBJ2-7; 7 bases align to TRBD1. Per the germline V gene, CDR1 is SEHNR and CDR2 is FQNEAQ (reference sequence). The CDR3 runs 16 residues. The trim removed 2 bases at V and 2 bases at J, leaving 9 bases unmatched. CDR3: CASSLYRGSRTYEQYF. CDR3 in DNA: TGTGCCAGCAGCTTATACAGGGGTTCGAGGACCTACGAGCAGTACTTC.

This chain links TRBV30 with TRBJ2-5, with D maybe TRBD2 (5 bases). V was trimmed by 0 bases and J by 4 bases, leaving 12 bases between them. Germline assignment: CDR1 GTSNPN and CDR2 SVGIG (reference sequence). The length of the CDR3 is 14 residues. CDR3 sequence: CAWSVILGGETQYF. CDR3 nucleotides: TGTGCCTGGAGTGTAATTTTAGGAGGAGAGACCCAGTACTTC.

The CDR3 DNA sequence: TGTGCCAGCAGCCTGACTAGCGGGGGGGCCGAGGAGACCCAGTACTTC. It is translated as CASSLTSGGAEETQYF. The chain recombines TRBV11-2 with TRBJ2-5; TRBD2 agrees at 14 bases. V was pared by 5 bases and J by 5 bases, with 7 bases of the junction left unmatched. The length of the CDR3 is 16 residues. Germline loops: CDR1 SGHAT, CDR2 FQNNGV.

V gene TRBV9 combines with J gene TRBJ2-1, with 13 bases lining up with TRBD2. Germline loops: CDR1 SGDLS, CDR2 YYNGEE. With 4 bases clipped from V and 16 bases from J, the junction kept 11 bases outside the gene matches. CDR3 length: 14 amino acids. The CDR3 loop reads CASSPRTSGGSCFF. The CDR3 DNA follows: TGTGCCAGCAGCCCCCGGACTAGCGGGGGATCCTGTTTCTTC.

The V gene is TRBV7-2, the J gene TRBJ2-5; D may be TRBD2 (6 bases). This CDR3 is 14 amino acids long. Germline values: CDR1 SGHTA, CDR2 FQGNSA. With 4 bases removed from V and 5 bases from J, the gap between germline ends came to 14 bases. The CDR3, as DNA: TGTGCCAGCAGCTCTAGACTAGATCGGGAGACCCAGTACTTC. It yields the protein CASSSRLDRETQYF.

The CDR3 here is CASSLAPGGGNTEAFF. The CDR3 nucleotides read TGTGCCAGCAGCTTAGCCCCGGGGGGAGGGAACACTGAAGCTTTCTTT. The chain links TRBV7-9 to TRBJ1-1; tentatively, D is TRBD1 (5 bases). The CDR3 totals 16 residues. Germline assignment: CDR1 SEHNR and CDR2 FQNEAQ (reference sequence). Trimming took 0 bases from V and 1 from J, leaving 12 bases between them.

The chain links TRBV11-2 to TRBJ1-2; possible D gene TRBD1, 6 bases. There are 15 residues in the CDR3. V was pared by 4 bases and J by 0 bases, with 12 bases between. CDR1 is SGHAT and CDR2 is FQNNGV in the germline V gene. CDR3 sequence: CASSSRTVANYGYTF. In DNA, the CDR3 is TGTGCCAGCAGCTCTAGGACAGTGGCTAACTATGGCTACACCTTC.

This chain links TRBV19 with TRBJ2-2, with 12 bases aligning to TRBD2. This CDR3 is built from 18 residues. V was pared by 6 bases and J by 4 bases, with 12 bases of the junction left unmatched. CDR1 is LNHDA, CDR2 SQIVND, per germline (reference sequence). CDR3 sequence reads: CASSQRLAGDVRTGELFF. The CDR3 DNA sequence: TGTGCCAGTAGCCAACGACTAGCGGGAGACGTCCGCACCGGGGAGCTGTTTTTT.

With regard to this clone: The same CDR3 arises from other DNA sequences in this sample as well. The V gene is TRBV6-5, the J gene TRBJ2-5; D ambiguous. The CDR3 is 13 amino acids. V lost 5 bases to trimming and J lost 2 bases, with 9 bases between them. Germline V gene lookup returns CDR1 MNHEY and CDR2 SVGAGI. CDR3 in amino acids: CASSRTVQETQYF. CDR3 in DNA: TGTGCCAGCAGTAGGACGGTACAAGAGACCCAGTACTTC.

The chain carries TRBV7-2 and TRBJ2-5; D not resolved. V lost 5 bases, J lost 7 bases, and 17 bases lay in between. Germline V lookup: CDR1 SGHTA, CDR2 FQGNSA. The CDR3 runs to 14 residues. CDR3 protein: CASSHPRRDGTQYF. CDR3 DNA sequence: TGTGCCAGCAGCCACCCAAGGAGAGACGGGACCCAGTACTTC.

The chain joins TRBV5-1 to TRBJ2-3; D might be TRBD2 (6 bases). V dropped 1 base and J dropped 4 bases, with 7 bases sitting between them. Germline V gives CDR1 SGHRS, CDR2 YFSETQ. CDR3 length: 13 residues. The CDR3 protein is CASSLWGADTQYF. The CDR3 DNA reads TGCGCCAGCAGCTTGTGGGGGGCAGATACGCAGTATTTT.